The 2 T cell receptor beta chains listed next were all sequenced from one sample in a study of patients and donors after allogeneic stem cell transplantation. TCRdb recomputed calls from the RT-PCR reads with MiXCR, one row per CDR3 protein. The sample has several thousand distinct CDR3 sequences; 20% to 25% are singletons. Sequences were obtained from blood, either unsorted or a sorted T cell fraction (not recorded which). Receptor source: a human donor who was either an allogeneic HSCT recipient or a stem cell or donor lymphocyte infusion donor (not recorded which). It is not recorded whose cells these are; they may come from a transplant donor.

The chain links TRBV30 to TRBJ2-5; TRBD1 aligns across 10 bases. Germline trimming cut 5 bases from V and 2 bases from J; bases unmatched to any gene: 8. There are 15 residues in the CDR3. Germline V lookup: CDR1 GTSNPN, CDR2 SVGIG (reference sequence). In nucleotides, the CDR3 is TGTGCCTGGGCCGACGACAGGGGGCGACAAGAGACCCAGTACTTC. Translating gives CAWADDRGRQETQYF.

This clonotype is deemed medium-sized (0.01 to 0.1%). The chain carries TRBV7-2 and TRBJ2-7; no reliable D call. The V and J ends lost 1 base and 7 bases respectively, with 11 bases between them. This CDR3 has 13 residues. Per the germline V gene, CDR1 is SGHTA and CDR2 is FQGNSA. The CDR3 loop reads CASSLDGTWEQYV. The CDR3 DNA is TGTGCCAGCAGCTTAGACGGTACGTGGGAGCAGTACGTC.